Following are 10 T cell receptor beta chains from one sample sequenced in a study of PD-1 blockade in classical Hodgkin lymphoma. The time point: cycle 4 day 1 (C4D1), after 6 weeks of nivolumab. Every patient relapsed after autologous stem cell transplantation, and brentuximab vedotin exposure varied. TCRdb keeps only in-frame clones here, not all; method: immunoSEQ multiplex PCR. The sample consists of around 25,000 clones, over 65% of them appearing once. The source material was peripheral blood mononuclear cells (PBMCs), sampled before the fourth cycle of nivolumab. The receptors here all came from a human donor with classical Hodgkin lymphoma.

The gene calls are TRBV19 and TRBJ1-5; possibly TRBD1 for D (5 bases). Trimming left V 5 bases short and J 9 bases short, with 17 bases between. Germline CDR1 is LNHDA and CDR2 is SQIVND (reference sequence). The CDR3 has 14 residues. CDR3 bases: TGTGCCAGTAGTTTCCCGGCGGGGAGGGGGCCCCAGCATTTT. Protein: CASSFPAGRGPQHF.

A single count supports this clone. This chain links TRBV21-1 with TRBJ2-6; the table's D gene call, TRBD1, was not cross checked with the DNA. TRBV21-1 is annotated as a pseudogene. The CDR3 sequence is 24 residues long. This chain's CDR3 is CASSKVPGTGVTTLPYSGANVLTF. The CDR3 region has the DNA TGTGCCAGCAGCAAAGTCCCCGGGACAGGGGTAACAACCCTTCCCTACTCTGGGGCCAACGTCCTGACTTTC.

This clone was counted once. The chain has TRBV7-8 and TRBJ1-4; D uncertain. Trimming stripped 5 bases from V and 2 bases from J, with 12 bases between. Germline values: CDR1 SGHVS, CDR2 FQNEAQ. The CDR3 runs 15 residues. CDR3 region: CASSPQPITNEKLFF. The CDR3 nucleotides read TGTGCCAGCAGCCCCCAGCCCATCACTAATGAAAAACTGTTTTTT.

This clone came up a few times. The J gene is TRBJ2-2, the V gene TRBV5-1, with 7 bases identical to TRBD2. This CDR3 spans 15 amino acids. V dropped 4 bases and J dropped 2; count of bases not matched to a gene: 5. Germline CDR1 reads SGHRS; CDR2 reads YFSETQ. The DNA of the CDR3 is TGCGCCAGCAGCGCCGGGACTACCAACACCGGGGAGCTGTTTTTT. The encoded protein is CASSAGTTNTGELFF.

The chain links TRBV6-1 to TRBJ2-2; 11 bases align to TRBD2. V dropped 4 bases and J dropped 6; count of bases not matched to a gene: 7. There are 16 residues in the CDR3. The germline V gene encodes CDR1 MNHNS and CDR2 SASEGT. CDR3 nucleotide sequence: TGTGCCAGCAGTGTACTACTAGCGGGGGAGTCCGGGGAGCTGTTTTTT. Its protein is CASSVLLAGESGELFF.

The chain uses TRBV27 and TRBJ1-1; the D gene is possibly TRBD1 (5 bases). The CDR3 sequence is 15 residues long. Germline assignment: CDR1 MNHEY and CDR2 SMNVEV (reference sequence). Trimming pared 5 bases from V and 1 base from J, leaving 14 bases between. CDR3 residues: CASSPGTRGNTEAFF. The CDR3 nucleotides read TGTGCCAGCAGTCCAGGGACTCGGGGGAACACTGAAGCTTTCTTT.

V is TRBV29-1 and J is TRBJ2-3; tentatively, D is TRBD2 (5 bases). The CDR3 is 14 residues long. Germline CDR1 SQVTM, CDR2 ANQGSEA. V lost 4 bases, J lost 3 bases, and 14 bases lay in between. CDR3 loop: CSVGVGSTTDTQYF. CDR3 nucleotide sequence: TGCAGCGTTGGAGTGGGGAGTACTACAGATACGCAGTATTTT.

The CDR3 protein is CASSLLGGRAPHEQYF. CDR3 coding DNA: TGTGCCAGCAGCTTACTCGGCGGGAGGGCCCCCCACGAGCAGTACTTC. V usage is TRBV7-3 and J usage is TRBJ2-7; 9 positions agree with TRBD2. This CDR3 has 16 residues. The trim removed 2 bases at V and 5 bases at J, leaving 10 bases unmatched. Germline CDR1 SGHTA, CDR2 FQGTGA.

The V gene is TRBV19, the J gene TRBJ2-2; D not resolved. CDR1 and CDR2 from the germline V gene are LNHDA and SQIVND (reference sequence). The CDR3 is 14 amino acids. V lost 4 bases to trimming and J lost 1 base, with 7 bases between them. DNA of the CDR3: TGTGCCAGTAGTAATGCAAGGAACACCGGGGAGCTGTTTTTT. It specifies CASSNARNTGELFF.

The chain recombines TRBV25-1 with TRBJ2-1; TRBD2 agrees at 7 bases. This CDR3 contains 16 residues. V gave up 2 bases and J gave up 4 bases; unmatched junction bases: 8. The germline V gene encodes CDR1 MGHDK and CDR2 SYGVNS. The CDR3 loop reads CASSERRRERYNEQFF. In DNA form, the CDR3 reads TGTGCCAGCAGTGAACGTCGGCGGGAGAGGTACAATGAGCAGTTCTTC.